A single sample is the source of the 32 T cell receptor beta chains below, sequenced in a study of T cell responses to AZD1222 COVID-19 vaccine. Profiling relied on immunoSEQ multiplex PCR, and the TCRdb table lists in-frame clones only, not all of them. The sample holds about 120,000 clones, 89% seen once. Specimen: peripheral blood, collected on day 0 of AZD1222 vaccination. These receptors originate from an adult in good health.

This sequence joins TRBV7-8 and TRBJ2-1; tentative D call: TRBD2 (6 bases). V was cut by 1 base and J by 0 bases, with 13 bases left in between. This CDR3 region has 17 residues. Per the germline V gene, CDR1 is SGHVS and CDR2 is FQNEAQ. The CDR3, as DNA: TGTGCCAGCAGCTTAGGATTCTGGGACTTCTCCTACAATGAGCAGTTCTTC. Its translation is CASSLGFWDFSYNEQFF.

The V and J genes are TRBV7-9 and TRBJ1-2; D remains unclear. The V end lost 1 base, the J end lost 5 bases, and 17 bases lay between the germline ends. CDR3 size: 16 residues. Germline CDR1 SEHNR, CDR2 FQNEAQ (reference sequence). The CDR3 DNA follows: TGTGCCAGCAGCTTAGAAGTGCGGACGACCCAATATGGCTACACCTTC. Its protein product is CASSLEVRTTQYGYTF.

The chain has TRBV2 and TRBJ2-5; 8 bases agree with TRBD2. The ends lost 4 bases at V and 2 bases at J; junction bases unmatched: 12. This CDR3 is built from 17 residues. The germline gives CDR1 SNHLY, CDR2 FYNNEI. The CDR3 DNA is TGTGCCAGCAGTGTTGGGCTAGCGGGCCAAAAACAAGAGACCCAGTACTTC. Translated, it gives CASSVGLAGQKQETQYF.

This rearrangement joins TRBV12-3 or TRBV12-4 to TRBJ2-3; D possibly corresponds to TRBD2 (5 bases). The CDR3 runs 12 residues. V gave up 11 bases and J gave up 0 bases, with 9 bases separating them. The CDR3 loop reads CAGGRSTDTQYF. The CDR3 DNA reads TGTGCCGGCGGGCGCAGCACAGATACGCAGTATTTT.

The genes are TRBV7-9 and TRBJ2-1; the match to TRBD2 covers 12 bases. The V gene end was trimmed by 1 base and the J gene end by 7 bases; junction bases not matched to a gene: 5. CDR1 is SEHNR and CDR2 is FQNEAQ in the germline V gene (reference sequence). The CDR3 is made up of 16 amino acids. The CDR3 here is CASSLGTSGAVNEQFF. CDR3 DNA: TGTGCCAGCAGCTTAGGGACTAGCGGGGCCGTTAATGAGCAGTTCTTC. The full variable domain, with the rest looked up from reference TRBV7-9 and TRBJ2-1, is DTGVSQNPRHKITKRGQNVTFRCDPISEHNRLYWYRQTLGQGPEFLTYFQNEAQLEKSRLLSDRFSAERPKGSFSTLEIQRTEQGDSAMYLCASSLGTSGAVNEQFFGPGTRLTVL.

J is TRBJ2-5 and V is TRBV10-2; the match to TRBD1 covers 8 bases. The germline CDR1 and CDR2 sequences are WSHSY and SAAADI. The CDR3 has 16 residues. The V segment lost 2 bases and the J segment 0 bases; nucleotides outside the gene matches: 5. CDR3 coding DNA: TGCGCCAGCAGTGAGATGGACAGGGCGTACCAAGAGACCCAGTACTTC. Amino acid sequence: CASSEMDRAYQETQYF.

This clone was observed once. The chain links TRBV4-2 to TRBJ1-2, with D possibly matching TRBD1 (6 bases). The CDR3 has 16 residues. Per germline, CDR1 LGHNA and CDR2 YNFKEQ. V dropped 2 bases and J dropped 0 bases, with 13 bases sitting between them. CDR3 residues: CASSQPGAGANYGYTF. CDR3 nucleotide sequence: TGTGCCAGCAGCCAACCGGGGGCCGGGGCTAACTATGGCTACACCTTC.

This chain links TRBV4-2 with TRBJ1-6; D unclear. The germline V gene has CDR1 LGHNA and CDR2 YNFKEQ. CDR3 length equals 16 residues. Trimming removed 0 bases from V and 7 bases from J, with 13 bases in between. The CDR3: CASSQDQGRTNSPLHF. CDR3 sequence (DNA): TGTGCCAGCAGCCAAGATCAAGGCAGGACGAATTCACCCCTCCACTTT.

The chain's CDR3 is CASSWDATYEQYF. In nucleotides, the CDR3 is TGTGCCAGCAGTTGGGACGCGACCTACGAGCAGTACTTC. The chain uses TRBV27 and TRBJ2-7; D may match TRBD1 or TRBD2 (5 bases each). V was shortened by 4 bases and J by 2 bases, with 9 bases between the two germline ends. The CDR3 contains 13 residues. Germline V CDR1 and CDR2: MNHEY, SMNVEV (reference sequence).

Here the CDR3 reads CASLTTGRTNYGYTF. The CDR3 nucleotides read TGTGCCAGCTTAACTACAGGGCGTACTAACTATGGCTACACCTTC. The chain combines TRBV28 with TRBJ1-2; weak D call: TRBD1 (6 bases). This CDR3 spans 15 amino acids. The germline V and J ends were trimmed by 8 bases and 0 bases, with 16 bases remaining between them. Germline CDR1 MDHEN, CDR2 SYDVKM.

The chain combines TRBV5-1 with TRBJ2-7; 7 bases agree with TRBD1. CDR3 size: 13 residues. Trimming took 4 bases from V and 5 from J; bases not matched to a gene: 6. Germline V gene lookup returns CDR1 SGHRS and CDR2 YFSETQ. CDR3 sequence: CASSTQTGNEQYF. CDR3 bases: TGCGCCAGCAGCACCCAGACAGGGAACGAGCAGTACTTC.

This clone was detected once. The chain carries TRBV5-1 and TRBJ2-2; 9 bases line up with TRBD2. V lost 0 bases to trimming and J lost 6 bases; unmatched junction nucleotides: 6. The germline gives CDR1 SGHRS, CDR2 YFSETQ. This CDR3 is built from 16 residues. The chain's CDR3 is CASSLGVAGAAGELFF. In DNA form, the CDR3 reads TGCGCCAGCAGCTTGGGGGTAGCGGGAGCCGCCGGGGAGCTGTTTTTT.

The chain links TRBV27 to TRBJ2-3, with 9 bases fitting TRBD2. J gave up 4 bases and V 6 bases, and 14 bases lay outside the gene matches. CDR1 MNHEY and CDR2 SMNVEV come from the germline V gene (reference sequence). The CDR3 has 17 residues. Here the CDR3 reads CASSHPAGGPFADTQYF. The CDR3 DNA reads as TGTGCCAGCAGCCATCCGGCGGGGGGGCCCTTTGCAGATACGCAGTATTTT.

CDR3: CASSSQDNQPQHF. The CDR3 nucleotides are TGTGCCAGCAGTTCACAGGATAATCAGCCCCAGCATTTT. This sequence joins TRBV6-5 and TRBJ1-5; TRBD1 is a possible D gene (5 bases). The CDR3 has 13 amino acids. Between the trimmed V and J ends, which lost 4 bases and 4 bases, there was a span of 8 bases. Germline-derived CDR1 and CDR2 are MNHEY and SVGAGI.

The chain couples TRBV29-1 to TRBJ1-2; maybe TRBD1 (5 bases). Per germline, CDR1 SQVTM and CDR2 ANQGSEA. V was pared by 0 bases and J by 5 bases, with 10 bases between. CDR3 length: 13 residues. This chain's CDR3 is CSVEDGTEYGYTF. In DNA form, the CDR3 reads TGCAGCGTTGAAGATGGGACGGAATATGGCTACACCTTC.

The chain combines TRBV5-6 with TRBJ2-7; 7 bases match TRBD1. The CDR3 has 14 residues. The trim removed 0 bases at V and 4 bases at J, leaving 4 bases unmatched. Germline V gives CDR1 SGHDT, CDR2 YYEEEE. CDR3 DNA sequence: TGTGCCAGCAGCTTGGGACAGGGTCTTTACGAGCAGTACTTC. Amino acids: CASSLGQGLYEQYF. The full variable domain, completed using reference TRBV5-6 and TRBJ2-7, is DAGVTQSPTHLIKTRGQQVTLRCSPKSGHDTVSWYQQALGQGPQFIFQYYEEEERQRGNFPDRFSGHQFPNYSSELNVNALLLGDSALYLCASSLGQGLYEQYFGPGTRLTVT.

The count of this clone is one. This rearrangement joins TRBV14 to TRBJ1-2; D is unresolved. The ends were cut back, 1 base at V and 4 bases at J, with 13 bases in the middle. The CDR3 is 15 amino acids. The germline gives CDR1 SGHDN, CDR2 FVKESK. CDR3 in amino acids: CASSQGTADIYGYTF. The DNA for the CDR3 is TGTGCCAGCAGCCAAGGGACTGCGGATATCTATGGCTACACCTTC.

The chain is built from TRBV5-1 and TRBJ2-7; TRBD2 agrees at 15 bases. The CDR3 consists of 16 residues. The ends lost 4 bases at V and 2 bases at J; junction bases unmatched: 4. From germline, CDR1 is SGHRS and CDR2 YFSETQ. This CDR3 is CASSGGLAGGAYEQYF. CDR3 coding DNA: TGCGCCAGCAGCGGGGGACTAGCGGGAGGCGCCTACGAGCAGTACTTC.

This chain connects TRBV11-2 to TRBJ1-1; D gene uncertain. Germline V gives CDR1 SGHAT, CDR2 FQNNGV. V lost 1 base and J 10 bases, leaving 4 bases between the germline ends. The CDR3 has 10 amino acids. The DNA of the CDR3 is TGTGCCAGCAGCTTAGGAAGAGCTTTCTTT. This gives the protein CASSLGRAFF.

This clone came up once. V is TRBV2 and J is TRBJ1-6; no firm D call. The CDR3 runs 16 residues. V gave up 4 bases and J gave up 6 bases, with 16 bases separating them. The germline V gene has CDR1 SNHLY and CDR2 FYNNEI. The CDR3 loop reads CASSARASEGNSPLHF. The DNA for the CDR3 is TGTGCCAGCAGTGCCCGGGCCTCGGAAGGTAATTCACCCCTCCACTTT. The full variable domain, rest sourced from reference TRBV2 and TRBJ1-6, is EPEVTQTPSHQVTQMGQEVILRCVPISNHLYFYWYRQILGQKVEFLVSFYNNEISEKSEIFDDQFSVERPDGSNFTLKIRSTKLEDSAMYFCASSARASEGNSPLHFGNGTRLTVT.

The rearrangement links TRBV11-3 to TRBJ1-1; TRBD1 is a possible D gene (6 bases). Between the trimmed V and J ends, which lost 2 bases and 4 bases, there was a span of 8 bases. There are 13 residues in the CDR3. Germline loops: CDR1 SGHNT, CDR2 YENEEA. In nucleotides, the CDR3 is TGTGCCAGCAGCTTACTCAGGGGCACTGAAGCTTTCTTT. It encodes CASSLLRGTEAFF.

V is TRBV28 and J is TRBJ1-2; D may be TRBD1 (5 bases). CDR3 size: 13 residues. Germline CDR1 is MDHEN and CDR2 is SYDVKM. Trimming removed 5 bases at V and 5 bases at J, with 12 bases between. CDR3: CASSPQGPYGYTF. CDR3 bases: TGTGCCAGCAGTCCCCAGGGTCCTTATGGCTACACCTTC.

There are a few counts of this clone. The chain links TRBV18 to TRBJ2-7; 11 bases align to TRBD1. Per the germline V gene, CDR1 is KGHSH and CDR2 is LQKENI. This CDR3 contains 15 residues. J gave up 0 bases and V 3 bases, and 1 base lay outside the gene matches. In DNA form, the CDR3 reads TGTGCCAGCTCACCCGGGACAGGGGGCTCCTACGAGCAGTACTTC. It yields the protein CASSPGTGGSYEQYF.

Concerning this clone itself: Germline and junction disagree at one end, which may indicate a read error. V usage is TRBV4-1 and J usage is TRBJ1-2; D unclear. The CDR3 runs 14 residues. The germline CDR1 and CDR2 sequences are MGHRA and YSYEKL. The CDR3 sequence: CASSHPLDAHGHTF. CDR3 DNA: TGCGCCAGCAGCCACCCTCTGGATGCTCATGGCCACACCTTC.

CDR3 nucleotides: TGTGCCAGCAGCTTAGTGTCGGCAGTCTATGGCTACACCTTC. It yields the protein CASSLVSAVYGYTF. The rearrangement joins TRBV7-9 to TRBJ1-2; no definite D call. The CDR3 is made up of 14 amino acids. Between the trimmed V and J ends, which lost 1 base and 4 bases, there was a span of 10 bases. In germline, CDR1 is SEHNR, CDR2 FQNEAQ (reference sequence).

The chain recombines TRBV5-4 with TRBJ2-7, with TRBD2 identical over 11 bases. V was clipped by 2 bases and J by 1 base; unmatched bases: 8. The germline V gene encodes CDR1 SGHNT and CDR2 YYREEE (reference sequence). This CDR3 is built from 17 residues. In nucleotides, the CDR3 is TGTGCCAGCAGCTTAAGGAAACTAGCGGGGGAGTCCTACGAGCAGTACTTC. This translates into CASSLRKLAGESYEQYF.

This chain connects TRBV27 to TRBJ2-3; D not certain. CDR3 size: 14 residues. Trimming shortened V by 5 bases and J by 3 bases, and 12 bases separated the two germline ends. Germline loops: CDR1 MNHEY, CDR2 SMNVEV (reference sequence). The CDR3 sequence: CASSADRGTDTQYF. CDR3 in DNA: TGTGCCAGCAGTGCGGACCGAGGAACAGATACGCAGTATTTT.

The J gene is TRBJ1-1, the V gene TRBV3-1 (or the pseudogene TRBV3-2); D is uncertain. CDR1 is LGHDT, CDR2 YNNKEL, per germline (reference sequence). Trimming pared 4 bases from V and 0 bases from J, leaving 3 bases between. The CDR3 length is 12 residues. For the CDR3, the DNA is TGTGCCAGCAGCCGATTGAACACTGAAGCTTTCTTT. This gives the protein CASSRLNTEAFF.

The rearrangement links TRBV3-1 (or the pseudogene TRBV3-2) to TRBJ2-5; D unclear. V lost 2 bases and J 2 bases, leaving 3 bases between the germline ends. The CDR3 runs to 12 residues. Germline CDR1 LGHDT, CDR2 YNNKEL (reference sequence). CDR3 region: CASSQSQETQYF. For the CDR3, the DNA is TGTGCCAGCAGCCAATCGCAAGAGACCCAGTACTTC.

The rearrangement uses TRBV6-1 and TRBJ1-2, with D unclear. The germline gives CDR1 MNHNS, CDR2 SASEGT. V lost 3 bases and J lost 5, with 13 bases in between. CDR3 size: 14 residues. The CDR3 loop reads CASSEVGRRYGYTF. The CDR3 DNA reads as TGTGCCAGCAGTGAGGTTGGTCGCAGGTATGGCTACACCTTC.

This clone has a single count. The J gene is TRBJ2-3, the V gene TRBV5-1; D ambiguous. V was shortened by 3 bases and J by 2 bases, with 16 bases between the two germline ends. CDR3 length equals 16 residues. In germline, CDR1 is SGHRS, CDR2 YFSETQ. The CDR3 region is CASSSRPSTVTDTQYF. For the CDR3, the DNA is TGCGCCAGCAGCTCCCGCCCAAGCACGGTCACAGATACGCAGTATTTT.

The rearrangement joins TRBV19 to TRBJ2-7, with TRBD2 matching over 11 bases. The CDR3 runs to 15 residues. The germline V gene has CDR1 LNHDA and CDR2 SQIVND (reference sequence). V shed 6 bases and J 5 bases; nucleotides not matched to a gene: 9. The CDR3 is CASRKLAGVSHEQYF. The DNA for the CDR3 is TGTGCCAGTAGAAAACTAGCGGGAGTTAGCCACGAGCAGTACTTC.